A selection of T cell receptor beta chains follows, all from one sample in a study of PD-1 blockade in classical Hodgkin lymphoma. Data came from immunoSEQ multiplex PCR; TCRdb stores just in-frame clones and leaves some out. The sample has about 30,000 clones, approximately 86% seen once. Sequencing used CD4+ T cells from blood, obtained before the fourth cycle of nivolumab. These receptor sequences come from a human donor with classical Hodgkin lymphoma. Both conserved end residues are part of each CDR3. The D gene is left open where the match is weak. Size tells how often a clone was seen (once, few, many) or the class of an expanded clone, and some rows leave it out.

TRBJ1-4 TRBD1 TRBV18 - CASSPRQGAREKLFF TGTGCCAGCTCACCACGTCAGGGGGCGCGCGAAAAACTGTTTTTT
TRBJ2-1 TRBD1 TRBV11-2 - CASSLGQLTYNEQFF TGTGCCAGCAGCTTGGGACAGCTAACTTACAATGAGCAGTTCTTC
TRBJ2-7 - TRBV6-5 - CASGYYEQYF TGTGCCAGCGGATACTACGAGCAGTACTTC
TRBJ1-5 - TRBV7-2 - CASSFGGGPGQPQHF TGTGCCAGCAGCTTTGGCGGGGGTCCCGGTCAGCCCCAGCATTTT
TRBJ1-5 - TRBV28 few CASSFSGVSNQPQHF TGTGCCAGCAGTTTCTCGGGGGTTAGCAATCAGCCCCAGCATTTT
TRBJ1-4 TRBD1 TRBV25-1 - CASSDSGQTTNEKLFF TGTGCCAGCAGTGACTCGGGACAGACAACTAATGAAAAACTGTTTTTT
TRBJ2-2 - TRBV18 - CASSPRPQTRDTGELFF TGTGCCAGCTCACCAAGGCCCCAGACCCGGGACACCGGGGAGCTGTTTTTT
TRBJ2-5 - TRBV28 - CASSPPVWGETQYF TGTGCCAGCAGTCCTCCAGTGTGGGGGGAGACCCAGTACTTC
TRBJ2-7 - TRBV7-6 - CASSLSGIPYEQYF TGTGCCAGCAGCTTATCAGGGATCCCCTACGAGCAGTACTTC
TRBJ1-6 - TRBV6-5 - CASSYRDSPLHF TGTGCCAGCAGTTATAGGGATTCACCCCTCCACTTT
TRBJ2-6 - TRBV19 - CASSEGISGANVLTF TGTGCCAGTAGTGAGGGAATCTCTGGGGCCAACGTCCTGACTTTC
TRBJ2-1 TRBD1 TRBV18 - CASSAGQGYNEQFF TGTGCCAGCTCAGCGGGACAGGGCTACAATGAGCAGTTCTTC
TRBJ2-2 TRBD2 TRBV5-1 - CASSVELAGGPTTGELFF TGCGCCAGCAGCGTAGAACTAGCGGGGGGGCCGACCACCGGGGAGCTGTTTTTT
TRBJ2-7 - TRBV7-2 - CASSLRIGGDYEQYF TGTGCCAGCAGCTTACGGATAGGGGGAGACTACGAGCAGTACTTC
TRBJ1-5 - TRBV19 - CASSIVGERQPQHF TGTGCCAGTAGTATAGTTGGGGAGCGGCAGCCCCAGCATTTT
TRBJ2-7 TRBD1 TRBV5-1 - CASSSSQGAYEQYF TGCGCCAGCAGCTCCAGCCAGGGGGCCTACGAGCAGTACTTC
TRBJ1-4 - TRBV15 once CATSRELGLGEKLFF TGTGCCACCAGCAGAGAGTTAGGGTTGGGTGAAAAACTGTTTTTT
TRBJ2-7 TRBD1 TRBV5-1 - CASSLARGIYEQYF TGCGCCAGCAGCTTAGCCAGGGGGATCTACGAGCAGTACTTC
TRBJ2-7 - TRBV30 - CAWSVPGLGEQYF TGTGCCTGGAGTGTCCCAGGGCTTGGCGAGCAGTACTTC
TRBJ1-2 - TRBV6-1 - CASSDHGYTF TGTGCCAGCAGTGACCATGGCTACACCTTC
TRBJ1-6 - TRBV11-2 - CASSLAGGGRANSPLHF TGTGCCAGCAGCTTAGCGGGCGGGGGCCGGGCGAATTCACCCCTCCACTTT
TRBJ1-4 TRBD1 TRBV6-1 - CASSVNRDRNNEKLFF TGTGCCAGCAGTGTCAACCGGGACAGAAATAATGAAAAACTGTTTTTT
TRBJ2-3 - TRBV2 - CASSEGLGTDTQYF TGTGCCAGCAGTGAGGGTTTGGGCACAGATACGCAGTATTTT
TRBJ2-3 - TRBV9 - CASSVASTDTQYF TGTGCCAGCAGCGTAGCTAGCACAGATACGCAGTATTTT
TRBJ1-1 - TRBV6-5 - CASSSGGLDTEAFF TGTGCCAGCAGTTCTGGGGGTTTGGACACTGAAGCTTTCTTT
TRBJ2-7 - TRBV18 - CASSPGHSYEQYF TGTGCCAGCTCACCAGGACATTCCTACGAGCAGTACTTC
TRBJ2-7 - TRBV5-6 - CASSLGGQSEQYF TGTGCCAGCAGCTTGGGCGGACAGTCCGAGCAGTACTTC
TRBJ2-1 TRBD2 TRBV6-6 - CASRLAGGVLEFF TGTGCCAGCAGACTAGCGGGAGGGGTTCTTGAGTTCTTC
TRBJ2-5 - TRBV20-1 - CSGNYQETQYF TGCAGTGGAAACTACCAAGAGACCCAGTACTTC
TRBJ1-5 - TRBV10-3 - CAISFQENQPQHF TGTGCCATCAGTTTCCAGGAAAATCAGCCCCAGCATTTT
TRBJ1-1 - TRBV5-1 - CASSPREGYGEAFF TGCGCCAGCAGCCCCCGGGAGGGTTACGGTGAAGCTTTCTTT
TRBJ1-2 - TRBV29-1 - CSVRANTNYGYTF TGCAGCGTTAGGGCCAACACTAACTATGGCTACACCTTC
TRBJ1-1 - TRBV14 - CASSPRTATEAFF TGTGCCAGCAGCCCTAGGACAGCCACTGAAGCTTTCTTT
TRBJ2-1 TRBD2 TRBV6-6 once CASSYRLAGGNEQFF TGTGCCAGCAGTTACAGGCTAGCGGGGGGAAATGAGCAGTTCTTC
TRBJ2-7 - TRBV18 - CASSPSVGGEPYEQYF TGTGCCAGCTCACCATCCGTTGGCGGGGAACCCTACGAGCAGTACTTC
TRBJ1-2 - TRBV18 - CASSPADSHGYTF TGTGCCAGCTCACCGGCAGACAGTCATGGCTACACCTTC
TRBJ2-6 - TRBV5-6 - CASRNLFRGANVLTF TGTGCCAGCAGGAACCTCTTTAGGGGGGCCAACGTCCTGACTTTC
TRBJ2-4 TRBD1 TRBV2 few CASSAGQGLTKNIQYF TGTGCCAGCAGTGCGGGACAGGGGTTGACCAAAAACATTCAGTACTTC
TRBJ2-7 - TRBV27 once CASSLYRQKGSYEQYF TGTGCCAGCAGTTTATACCGGCAGAAGGGATCCTACGAGCAGTACTTC
TRBJ2-7 - TRBV28 - CASSLLAGDVHEQYF TGTGCCAGCAGTTTATTGGCAGGGGACGTACACGAGCAGTACTTC
TRBJ2-1 - TRBV12-2 few CASPQINNEQFF TGTGCAAGTCCCCAGATTAACAATGAGCAGTTCTTC
TRBJ2-1 - TRBV19 - CASMMFGGPFSSYNEQFF TGTGCCAGTATGATGTTCGGGGGCCCCTTTAGCTCCTACAATGAGCAGTTCTTC
TRBJ2-2 TRBD1 TRBV5-1 - CASSLGGQGLVGELFF TGCGCCAGCAGCTTGGGCGGACAGGGGCTGGTCGGGGAGCTGTTTTTT
TRBJ2-7 - TRBV19 few CASAQQPEGEQYF TGTGCCAGTGCACAGCAGCCGGAGGGGGAGCAGTACTTC
TRBJ2-2 TRBD2 TRBV7-9 once CASSLVGTSGHTGELFF TGTGCCAGCAGCTTAGTTGGGACTAGCGGACACACCGGGGAGCTGTTTTTT
TRBJ2-2 TRBD2 TRBV7-8 - CASSLSGGNTGELFF TGTGCCAGCAGCTTAAGCGGGGGAAACACCGGGGAGCTGTTTTTT
TRBJ2-7 - TRBV27 - CASRTGNYEQYF TGTGCCAGTAGAACAGGGAACTACGAGCAGTACTTC
TRBJ1-2 TRBD1 TRBV10-2 - CASTTGVNYGYTF TGCGCCAGCACGACAGGGGTCAACTATGGCTACACCTTC
TRBJ2-7 TRBD1 TRBV4-1 - CASSQESGQGAGEQYF TGCGCCAGCAGCCAAGAATCCGGACAGGGGGCAGGCGAGCAGTACTTC
TRBJ1-4 - TRBV6-1 once CASSVLATNEKLFF TGTGCCAGCAGTGTTTTAGCAACTAATGAAAAACTGTTTTTT
TRBJ1-2 TRBD1 TRBV29-1 - CSYQGGGDGYTF TGCAGCTATCAGGGAGGGGGCGACGGCTACACCTTC
TRBJ2-3 TRBD2 TRBV11-2 - CASSSSPAGADTQYF TGTGCCAGCTCCTCTTCCCCAGCGGGAGCAGATACGCAGTATTTT
TRBJ2-1 TRBD2 TRBV19 - CASSILAGGYGKINEQFF TGTGCCAGTAGTATATTAGCGGGAGGGTATGGGAAGATCAATGAGCAGTTCTTC
TRBJ2-7 TRBD1 TRBV2 - CASSTGTGTYEQYF TGTGCCAGCAGCACCGGGACAGGGACCTACGAGCAGTACTTC
TRBJ2-5 - TRBV20-1 - CSAQVETQYF TGCAGTGCTCAAGTAGAGACCCAGTACTTC
TRBJ2-7 TRBD2 TRBV10-3 - CATAGGGSGPYEQYF TGTGCCACCGCGGGGGGTGGTAGCGGCCCCTACGAGCAGTACTTC
TRBJ2-2 TRBD1 TRBV7-9 - CASSAGQGASGELFF TGTGCCAGCAGCGCGGGACAGGGGGCATCCGGGGAGCTGTTTTTT
TRBJ2-2 TRBD2 TRBV27 - CASSSGGLAEITNTGELFF TGTGCCAGCAGTTCGGGGGGACTAGCGGAGATCACGAACACCGGGGAGCTGTTTTTT
TRBJ2-7 - TRBV2 - CASRNEGRRYSYEQYF TGTGCCAGCAGAAACGAAGGCCGCAGGTATTCCTACGAGCAGTACTTC